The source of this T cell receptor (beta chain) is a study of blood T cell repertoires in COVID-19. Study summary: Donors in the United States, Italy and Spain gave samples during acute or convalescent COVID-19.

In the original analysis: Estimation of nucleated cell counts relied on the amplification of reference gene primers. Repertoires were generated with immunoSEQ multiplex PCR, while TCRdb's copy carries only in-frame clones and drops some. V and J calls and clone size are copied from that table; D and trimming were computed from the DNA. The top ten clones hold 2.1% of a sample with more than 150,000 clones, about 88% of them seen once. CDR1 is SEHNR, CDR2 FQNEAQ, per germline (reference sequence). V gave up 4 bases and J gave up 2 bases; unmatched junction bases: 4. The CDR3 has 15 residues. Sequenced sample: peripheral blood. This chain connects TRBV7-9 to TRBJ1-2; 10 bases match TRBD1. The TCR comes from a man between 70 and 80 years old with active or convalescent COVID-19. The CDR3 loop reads CASSSPTGGNYGYTF. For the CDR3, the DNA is TGTGCCAGCAGCTCCCCGACAGGGGGCAACTATGGCTACACCTTC.